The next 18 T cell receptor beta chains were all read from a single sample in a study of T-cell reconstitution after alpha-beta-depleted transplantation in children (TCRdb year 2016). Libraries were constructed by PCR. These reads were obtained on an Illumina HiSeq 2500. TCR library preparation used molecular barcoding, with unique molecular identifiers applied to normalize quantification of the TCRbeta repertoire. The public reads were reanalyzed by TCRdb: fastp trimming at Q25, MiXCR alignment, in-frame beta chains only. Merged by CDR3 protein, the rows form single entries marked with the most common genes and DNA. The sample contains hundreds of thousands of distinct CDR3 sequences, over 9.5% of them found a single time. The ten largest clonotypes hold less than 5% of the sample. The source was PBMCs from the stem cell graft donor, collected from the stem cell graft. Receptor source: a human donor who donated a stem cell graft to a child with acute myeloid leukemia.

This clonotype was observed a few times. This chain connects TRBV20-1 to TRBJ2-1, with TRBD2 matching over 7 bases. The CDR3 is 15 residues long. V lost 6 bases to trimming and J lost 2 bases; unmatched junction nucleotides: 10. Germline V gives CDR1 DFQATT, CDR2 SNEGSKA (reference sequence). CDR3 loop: CSAKSGEGTYNEQFF. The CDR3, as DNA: TGCAGTGCGAAGAGCGGGGAGGGGACCTACAATGAGCAGTTCTTC.

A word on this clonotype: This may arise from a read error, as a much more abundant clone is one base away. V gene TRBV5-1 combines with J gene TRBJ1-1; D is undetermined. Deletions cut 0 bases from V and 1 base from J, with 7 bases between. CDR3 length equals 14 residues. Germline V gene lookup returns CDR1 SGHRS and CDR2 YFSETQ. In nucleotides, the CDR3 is TGCGCCAGCAGCTTGGACAGACCGAACACTGAAGCTTTCTTT. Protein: CASSLDRPNTEAFF.

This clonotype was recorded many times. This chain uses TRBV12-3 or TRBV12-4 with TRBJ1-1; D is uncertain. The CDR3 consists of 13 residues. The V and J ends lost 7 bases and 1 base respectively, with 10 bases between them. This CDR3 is CASKPTANTEAFF. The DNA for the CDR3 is TGTGCCAGCAAACCCACAGCGAACACTGAAGCTTTCTTT.

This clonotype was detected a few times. The CDR3 is CASSSPNSVSYNEQFF. CDR3 DNA sequence: TGTGCCAGCAGCTCCCCCAATTCCGTCTCCTACAATGAGCAGTTCTTC. The V gene is TRBV5-6, the J gene TRBJ2-1, with D unresolved. The V and J ends lost 3 bases and 0 bases respectively, with 13 bases between them. The germline V gene has CDR1 SGHDT and CDR2 YYEEEE. The CDR3 is made up of 16 amino acids.

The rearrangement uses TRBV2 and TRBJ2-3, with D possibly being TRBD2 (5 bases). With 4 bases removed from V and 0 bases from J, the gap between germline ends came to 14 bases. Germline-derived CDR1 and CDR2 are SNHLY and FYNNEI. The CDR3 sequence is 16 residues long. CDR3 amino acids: CASSGKQRSSTDTQYF. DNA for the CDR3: TGTGCCAGCAGTGGAAAGCAGCGGTCTAGCACAGATACGCAGTATTTT.

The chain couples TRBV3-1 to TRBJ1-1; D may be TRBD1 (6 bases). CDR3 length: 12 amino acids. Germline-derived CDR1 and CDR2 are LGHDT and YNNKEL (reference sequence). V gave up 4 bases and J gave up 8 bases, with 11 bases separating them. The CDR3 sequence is CASSRQRGEAFF. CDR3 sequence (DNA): TGTGCCAGCAGCCGTCAGAGGGGGGAAGCTTTCTTT.

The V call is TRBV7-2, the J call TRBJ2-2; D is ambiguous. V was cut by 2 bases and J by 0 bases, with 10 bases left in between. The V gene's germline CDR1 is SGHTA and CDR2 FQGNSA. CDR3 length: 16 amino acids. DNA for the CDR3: TGTGCCAGCAGCTTATTCGCGGTCGCGAACACCGGGGAGCTGTTTTTT. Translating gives CASSLFAVANTGELFF.

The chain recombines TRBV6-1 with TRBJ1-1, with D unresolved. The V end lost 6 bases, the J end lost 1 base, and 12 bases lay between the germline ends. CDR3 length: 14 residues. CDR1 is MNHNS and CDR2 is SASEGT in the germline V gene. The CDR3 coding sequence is TGTGCCAGCAGGCGAGCACATCAGAACACTGAAGCTTTCTTT. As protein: CASRRAHQNTEAFF.

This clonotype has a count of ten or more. CDR3 residues: CASSLSQKEEQYF. CDR3 in DNA: TGTGCCAGCAGTTTATCGCAAAAAGAAGAGCAGTACTTC. V is TRBV27 and J is TRBJ2-7; D is unclear. Germline CDR1 is MNHEY and CDR2 is SMNVEV (reference sequence). Trimming shortened V by 0 bases and J by 7 bases, and 10 bases separated the two germline ends. The CDR3 runs to 13 residues.

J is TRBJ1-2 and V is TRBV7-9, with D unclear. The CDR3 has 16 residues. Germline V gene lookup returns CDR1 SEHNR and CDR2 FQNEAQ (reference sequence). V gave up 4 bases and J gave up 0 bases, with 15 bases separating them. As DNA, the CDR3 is TGTGCCAGCAGCTCAGACCGGGCCTTTCCTAACTATGGCTACACCTTC. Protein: CASSSDRAFPNYGYTF.

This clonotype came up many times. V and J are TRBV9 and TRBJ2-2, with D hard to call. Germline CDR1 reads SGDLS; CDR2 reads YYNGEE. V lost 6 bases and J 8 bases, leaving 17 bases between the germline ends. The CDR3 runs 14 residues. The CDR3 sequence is CASTVMNGPGELFF. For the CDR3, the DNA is TGTGCCAGCACCGTTATGAATGGACCGGGGGAGCTGTTTTTT. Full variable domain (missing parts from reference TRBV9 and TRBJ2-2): DSGVTQTPKHLITATGQRVTLRCSPRSGDLSVYWYQQSLDQGLQFLIQYYNGEERAKGNILERFSAQQFPDLHSELNLSSLELGDSALYFCASTVMNGPGELFFGEGSRLTVL.

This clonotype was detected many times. CDR3 bases: TGTGCCAGCAGAGGAGCGGGAGTCACCTACGAGCAGTACTTC. Amino acids: CASRGAGVTYEQYF. V usage is TRBV7-2 and J usage is TRBJ2-7, with 8 bases identical to TRBD2. Germline lookup yields CDR1 SGHTA and CDR2 FQGNSA. Germline trimming cut 6 bases from V and 2 bases from J; bases unmatched to any gene: 6. The CDR3 consists of 14 residues.

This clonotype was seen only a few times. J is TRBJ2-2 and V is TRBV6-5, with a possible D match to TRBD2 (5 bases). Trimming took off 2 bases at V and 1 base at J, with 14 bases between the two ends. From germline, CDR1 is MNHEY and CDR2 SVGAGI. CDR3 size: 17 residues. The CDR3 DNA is TGTGCCAGCAGTTACCATGTGCGGGCCCTGAACACCGGGGAGCTGTTTTTT. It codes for CASSYHVRALNTGELFF.

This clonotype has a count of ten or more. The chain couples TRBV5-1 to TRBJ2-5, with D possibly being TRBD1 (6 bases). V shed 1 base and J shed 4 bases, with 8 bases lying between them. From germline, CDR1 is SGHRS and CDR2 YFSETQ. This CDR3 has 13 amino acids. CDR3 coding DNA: TGCGCCAGCAGCTTGCGCAGGGGAGAGACCCAGTACTTC. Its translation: CASSLRRGETQYF.

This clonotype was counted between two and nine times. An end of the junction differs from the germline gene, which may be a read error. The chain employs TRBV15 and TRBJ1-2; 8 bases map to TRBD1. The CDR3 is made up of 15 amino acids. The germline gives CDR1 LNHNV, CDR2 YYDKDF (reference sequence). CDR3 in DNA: TGTGCCACCAGCAGAGACACTACAGGGGGTTATGACTACACCTTC. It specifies CATSRDTTGGYDYTF. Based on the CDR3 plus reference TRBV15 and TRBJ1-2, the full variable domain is DAMVIQNPRYQVTQFGKPVTLSCSQTLNHNVMYWYQQKSSQAPKLLFHYYDKDFNNEADTPDNFQSRRPNTSFCFLDIRSPGLGDTAMYLCATSRDTTGGYDYTFGSGTRLTVV.

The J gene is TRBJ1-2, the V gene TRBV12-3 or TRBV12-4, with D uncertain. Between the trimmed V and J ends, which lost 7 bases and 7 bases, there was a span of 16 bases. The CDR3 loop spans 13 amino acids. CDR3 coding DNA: TGTGCCAGCACCCCAGACACTGCTGCTGGCTACACCTTC. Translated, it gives CASTPDTAAGYTF.

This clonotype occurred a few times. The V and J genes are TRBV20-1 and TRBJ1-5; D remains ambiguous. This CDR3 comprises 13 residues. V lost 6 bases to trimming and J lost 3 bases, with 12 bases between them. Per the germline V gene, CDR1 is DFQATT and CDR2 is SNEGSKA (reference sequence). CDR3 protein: CSAPQAFNQPQHF. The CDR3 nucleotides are TGCAGTGCGCCTCAGGCTTTCAATCAGCCCCAGCATTTT.

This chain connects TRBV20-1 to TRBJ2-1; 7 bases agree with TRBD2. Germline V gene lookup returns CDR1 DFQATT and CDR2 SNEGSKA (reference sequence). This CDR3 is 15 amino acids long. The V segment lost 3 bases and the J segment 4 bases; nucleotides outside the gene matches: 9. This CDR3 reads CSASLRGFSYNEQFF. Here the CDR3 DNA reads TGCAGTGCTAGCTTGCGGGGGTTTTCATACAATGAGCAGTTCTTC.